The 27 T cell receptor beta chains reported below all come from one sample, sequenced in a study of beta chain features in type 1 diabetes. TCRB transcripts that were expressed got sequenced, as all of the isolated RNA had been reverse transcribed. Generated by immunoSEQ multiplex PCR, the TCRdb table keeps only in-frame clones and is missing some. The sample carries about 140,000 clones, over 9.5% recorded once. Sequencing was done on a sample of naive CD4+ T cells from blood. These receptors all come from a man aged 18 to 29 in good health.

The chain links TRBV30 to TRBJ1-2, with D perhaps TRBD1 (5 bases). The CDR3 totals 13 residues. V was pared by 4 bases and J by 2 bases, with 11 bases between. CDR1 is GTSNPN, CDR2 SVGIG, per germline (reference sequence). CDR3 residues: CAWTPGENYGYTF. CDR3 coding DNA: TGTGCCTGGACCCCGGGGGAAAACTATGGCTACACCTTC.

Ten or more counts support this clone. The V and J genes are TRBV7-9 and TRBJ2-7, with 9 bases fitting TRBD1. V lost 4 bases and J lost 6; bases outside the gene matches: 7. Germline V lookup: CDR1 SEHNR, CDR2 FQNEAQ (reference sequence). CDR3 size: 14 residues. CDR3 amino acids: CASSSLGTGPEQYF. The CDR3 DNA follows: TGTGCCAGCAGCTCTTTAGGGACAGGGCCCGAGCAGTACTTC. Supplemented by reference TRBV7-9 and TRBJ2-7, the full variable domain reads DTGVSQNPRHKITKRGQNVTFRCDPISEHNRLYWYRQTLGQGPEFLTYFQNEAQLEKSRLLSDRFSAERPKGSFSTLEIQRTEQGDSAMYLCASSSLGTGPEQYFGPGTRLTVT.

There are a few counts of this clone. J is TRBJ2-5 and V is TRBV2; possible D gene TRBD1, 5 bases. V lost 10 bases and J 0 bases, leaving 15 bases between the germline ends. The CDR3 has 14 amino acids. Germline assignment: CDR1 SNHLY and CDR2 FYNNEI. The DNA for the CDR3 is TGTGCCACCGGAATGACAGTACACCAAGAGACCCAGTACTTC. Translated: CATGMTVHQETQYF.

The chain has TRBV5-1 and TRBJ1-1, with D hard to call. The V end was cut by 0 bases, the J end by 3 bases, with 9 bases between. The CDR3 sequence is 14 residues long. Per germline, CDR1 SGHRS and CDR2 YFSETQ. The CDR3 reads CASSLAHGDTEAFF. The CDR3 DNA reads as TGCGCCAGCAGCTTGGCCCACGGTGACACTGAAGCTTTCTTT. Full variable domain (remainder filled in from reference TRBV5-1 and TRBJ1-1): KAGVTQTPRYLIKTRGQQVTLSCSPISGHRSVSWYQQTPGQGLQFLFEYFSETQRNKGNFPGRFSGRQFSNSRSEMNVSTLELGDSALYLCASSLAHGDTEAFFGQGTRLTVV.

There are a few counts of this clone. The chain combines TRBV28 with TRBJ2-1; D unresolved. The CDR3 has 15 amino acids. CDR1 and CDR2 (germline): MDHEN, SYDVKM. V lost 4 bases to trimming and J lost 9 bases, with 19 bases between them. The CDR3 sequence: CASSSPPILSSEQFF. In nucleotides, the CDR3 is TGTGCCAGCAGTTCCCCCCCGATACTCTCAAGTGAGCAGTTCTTC.

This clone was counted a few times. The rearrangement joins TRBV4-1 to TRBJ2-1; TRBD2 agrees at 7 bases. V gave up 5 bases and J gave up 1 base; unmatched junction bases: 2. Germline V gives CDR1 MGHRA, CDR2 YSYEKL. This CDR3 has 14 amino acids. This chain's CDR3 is CASSWGGSYNEQFF. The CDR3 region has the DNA TGCGCCAGCAGCTGGGGGGGATCCTACAATGAGCAGTTCTTC.

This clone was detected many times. In DNA form, the CDR3 reads TGCAGCGTAGGGGACACAGATACGCAGTATTTT. It encodes CSVGDTDTQYF. This rearrangement joins TRBV29-1 to TRBJ2-3; D may be TRBD1 (5 bases). The CDR3 is 11 residues long. Trimming shortened V by 6 bases and J by 2 bases, and 6 bases separated the two germline ends. Germline V gene data show CDR1 as SQVTM and CDR2 as ANQGSEA.

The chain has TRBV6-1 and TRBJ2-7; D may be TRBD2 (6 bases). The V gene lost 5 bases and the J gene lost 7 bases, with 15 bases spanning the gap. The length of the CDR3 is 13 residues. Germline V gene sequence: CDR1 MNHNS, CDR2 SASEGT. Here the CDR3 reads CASSSGPAGEQYF. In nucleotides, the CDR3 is TGTGCCAGCAGTTCGGGCCCCGCGGGGGAGCAGTACTTC.

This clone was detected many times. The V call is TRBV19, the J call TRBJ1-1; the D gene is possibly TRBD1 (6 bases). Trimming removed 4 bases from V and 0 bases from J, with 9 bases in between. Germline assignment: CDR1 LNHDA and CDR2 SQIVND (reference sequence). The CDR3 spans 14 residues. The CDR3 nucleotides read TGTGCCAGTAGTAACAGGGTAGTGAACACTGAAGCTTTCTTT. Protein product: CASSNRVVNTEAFF.

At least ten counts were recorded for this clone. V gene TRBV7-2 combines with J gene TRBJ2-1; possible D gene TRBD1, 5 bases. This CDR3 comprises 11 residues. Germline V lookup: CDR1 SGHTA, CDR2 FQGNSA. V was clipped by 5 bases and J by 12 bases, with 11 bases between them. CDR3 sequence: CASSPTGRQFF. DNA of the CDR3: TGTGCCAGCAGCCCCACAGGAAGGCAGTTCTTC.

CDR3 DNA: TGTGCCAGCAGCGAAAGACAGGGGAGCGCAGATACGCAGTATTTT. As protein: CASSERQGSADTQYF. This chain uses TRBV11-3 with TRBJ2-3, with 8 nucleotides matching TRBD1. Germline V CDR1 and CDR2: SGHNT, YENEEA. The CDR3 runs 15 residues. V lost 5 bases, J lost 4 bases, and 8 bases stayed unmatched. The full variable domain, its missing parts supplied by reference TRBV11-3 and TRBJ2-3, is EAGVVQSPRYKIIEKKQPVAFWCNPISGHNTLYWYLQNLGQGPELLIRYENEEAVDDSQLPKDRFSAERLKGVDSTLKIQPAELGDSAVYLCASSERQGSADTQYFGPGTRLTVL.

The CDR3 loop is CAISGGLAGALLNYNEQFF. DNA for the CDR3: TGTGCCATCAGCGGGGGACTAGCGGGGGCTTTACTCAACTACAATGAGCAGTTCTTC. The V call is TRBV10-3, the J call TRBJ2-1; the match to TRBD2 covers 14 bases. In germline, CDR1 is ENHRY, CDR2 SYGVKD. This CDR3 comprises 19 residues. V trimming: 6 bases; J trimming: 3 bases; junction bases outside the gene matches: 13.

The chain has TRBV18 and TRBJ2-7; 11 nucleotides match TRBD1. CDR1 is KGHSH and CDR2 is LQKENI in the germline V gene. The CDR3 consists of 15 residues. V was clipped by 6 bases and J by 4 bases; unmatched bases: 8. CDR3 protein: CASSGGQGALYEQYF. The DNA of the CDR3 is TGTGCCAGCTCGGGAGGACAGGGGGCTTTGTACGAGCAGTACTTC.

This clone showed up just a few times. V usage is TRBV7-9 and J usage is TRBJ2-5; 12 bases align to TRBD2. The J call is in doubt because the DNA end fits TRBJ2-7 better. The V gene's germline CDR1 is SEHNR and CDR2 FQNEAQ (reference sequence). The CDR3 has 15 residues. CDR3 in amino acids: CASSLMTSGGNEQYF. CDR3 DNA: TGTGCCAGCAGCTTGATGACTAGCGGGGGAAACGAGCAGTACTTC.

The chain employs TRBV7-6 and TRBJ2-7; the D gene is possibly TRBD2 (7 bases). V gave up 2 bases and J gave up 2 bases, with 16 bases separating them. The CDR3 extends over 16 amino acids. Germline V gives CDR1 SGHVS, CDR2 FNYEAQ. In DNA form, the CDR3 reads TGTGCCAGCAGCTTAAGGGGGGGGGACGTAGCCTACGAGCAGTACTTC. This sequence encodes CASSLRGGDVAYEQYF.

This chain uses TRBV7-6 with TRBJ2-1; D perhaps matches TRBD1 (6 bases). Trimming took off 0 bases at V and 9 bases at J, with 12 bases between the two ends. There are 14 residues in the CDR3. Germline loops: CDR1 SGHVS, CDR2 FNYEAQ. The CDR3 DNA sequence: TGTGCCAGCAGCTTAGCGGTTGGGGGCAGTGAGCAGTTCTTC. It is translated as CASSLAVGGSEQFF.

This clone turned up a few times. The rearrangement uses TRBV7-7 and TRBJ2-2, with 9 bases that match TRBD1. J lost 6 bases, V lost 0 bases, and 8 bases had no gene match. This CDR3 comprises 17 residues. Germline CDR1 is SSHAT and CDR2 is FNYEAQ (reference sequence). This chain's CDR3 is CASSLALTGGFSGELFF. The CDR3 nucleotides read TGTGCCAGCAGCTTAGCGCTGACAGGGGGTTTCTCCGGGGAGCTGTTTTTT.

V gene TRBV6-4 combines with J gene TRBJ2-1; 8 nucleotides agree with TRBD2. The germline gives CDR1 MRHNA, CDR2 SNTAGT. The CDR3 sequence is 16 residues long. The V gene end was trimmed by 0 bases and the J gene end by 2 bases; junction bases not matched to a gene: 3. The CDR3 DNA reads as TGTGCCAGCAGTGACTCGGGAGCGGGGGCCTACAATGAGCAGTTCTTC. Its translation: CASSDSGAGAYNEQFF.

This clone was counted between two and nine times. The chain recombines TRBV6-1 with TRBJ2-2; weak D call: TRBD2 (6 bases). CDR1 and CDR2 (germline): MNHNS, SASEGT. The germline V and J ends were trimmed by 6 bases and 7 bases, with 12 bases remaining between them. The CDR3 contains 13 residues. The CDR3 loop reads CASREGYGGELFF. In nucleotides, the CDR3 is TGTGCCAGCAGGGAGGGGTACGGCGGGGAGCTGTTTTTT.

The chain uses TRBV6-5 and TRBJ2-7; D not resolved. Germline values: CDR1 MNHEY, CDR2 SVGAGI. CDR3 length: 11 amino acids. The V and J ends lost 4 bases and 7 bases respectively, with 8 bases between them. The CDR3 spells CASSLELEQYF. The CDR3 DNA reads TGTGCCAGCAGTTTAGAGTTGGAGCAGTACTTC.

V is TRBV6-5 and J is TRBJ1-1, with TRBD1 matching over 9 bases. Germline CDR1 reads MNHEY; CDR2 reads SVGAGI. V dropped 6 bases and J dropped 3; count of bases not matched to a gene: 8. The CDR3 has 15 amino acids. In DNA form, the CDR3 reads TGTGCCAGCAGCACACAGGGGGCGCAGGACACTGAAGCTTTCTTT. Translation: CASSTQGAQDTEAFF.

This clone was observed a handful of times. The CDR3 protein is CASSLRVAGGTTDTQYF. CDR3 DNA: TGTGCCAGCAGCTTGAGAGTAGCGGGGGGCACGACAGATACGCAGTATTTT. The chain has TRBV7-2 and TRBJ2-3, with 10 bases matching TRBD2. Trimming at V came to 3 bases and at J to 3 bases, leaving 9 bases not matched to a gene. The germline gives CDR1 SGHTA, CDR2 FQGNSA. The CDR3 is made up of 17 amino acids.

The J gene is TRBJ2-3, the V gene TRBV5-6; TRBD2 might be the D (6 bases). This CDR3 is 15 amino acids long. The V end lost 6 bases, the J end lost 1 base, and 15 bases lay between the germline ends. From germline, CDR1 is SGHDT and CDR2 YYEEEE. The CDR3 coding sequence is TGTGCCAGCACCCTCATGGGGGGTCGCACAGATACGCAGTATTTT. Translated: CASTLMGGRTDTQYF.

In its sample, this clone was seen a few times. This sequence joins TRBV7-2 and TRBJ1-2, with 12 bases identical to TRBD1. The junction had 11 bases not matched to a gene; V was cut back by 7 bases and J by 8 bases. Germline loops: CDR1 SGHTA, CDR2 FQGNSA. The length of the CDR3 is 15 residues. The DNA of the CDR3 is TGTGCCAGCATCAGGGACAGGGGGCAAGTTGTAGGCTACACCTTC. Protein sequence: CASIRDRGQVVGYTF.

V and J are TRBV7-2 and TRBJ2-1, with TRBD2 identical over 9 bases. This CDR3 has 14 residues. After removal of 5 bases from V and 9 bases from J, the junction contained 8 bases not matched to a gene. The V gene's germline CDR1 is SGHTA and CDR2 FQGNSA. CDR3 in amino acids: CASSVRGGALEQFF. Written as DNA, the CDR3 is TGTGCCAGCAGCGTCCGCGGGGGGGCGCTTGAGCAGTTCTTC.

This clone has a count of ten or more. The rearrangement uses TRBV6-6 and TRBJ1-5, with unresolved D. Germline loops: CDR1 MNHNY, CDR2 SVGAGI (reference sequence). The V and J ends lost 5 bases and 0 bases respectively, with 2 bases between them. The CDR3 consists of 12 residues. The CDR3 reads CASSLSNQPQHF. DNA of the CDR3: TGTGCCAGCAGTCTTAGCAATCAGCCCCAGCATTTT.

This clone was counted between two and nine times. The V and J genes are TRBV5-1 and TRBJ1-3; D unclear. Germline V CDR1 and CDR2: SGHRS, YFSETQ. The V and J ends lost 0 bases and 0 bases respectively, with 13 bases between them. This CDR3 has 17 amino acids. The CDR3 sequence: CASSLVLTTDSGNTIYF. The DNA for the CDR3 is TGCGCCAGCAGCTTGGTCCTGACCACAGACTCTGGAAACACCATATATTTT. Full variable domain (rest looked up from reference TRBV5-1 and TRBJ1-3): KAGVTQTPRYLIKTRGQQVTLSCSPISGHRSVSWYQQTPGQGLQFLFEYFSETQRNKGNFPGRFSGRQFSNSRSEMNVSTLELGDSALYLCASSLVLTTDSGNTIYFGEGSWLTVV.